Listed below are T cell receptor beta chains from one sample, sequenced in a study of prognosis after radiotherapy for stage I lung cancer. TCRdb ran MiXCR on the multiplex PCR reads and lists one entry per CDR3 protein. The repertoire holds roughly 11,000 distinct CDR3 sequences, with just over 35% as singletons. This sample comprised PBMCs, obtained before or after stereotactic body radiation therapy (not recorded which). These receptor sequences come from a donor over 45 with non-small cell lung cancer. Both conserved end residues are part of each CDR3. D genes are given only for firm matches. Clone sizes are given selectively: once, few, many, or a class where the clone is expanded.

V	J	size	D	DNA	CDR3
TRBV6-5	TRBJ2-7	medium-sized	NA	TGTGCCAGCAGTTACGTCGGTTTCGTACCTAACGAGCAGTACTTC	CASSYVGFVPNEQYF
TRBV28	TRBJ1-2	NA	TRBD1	TGTGCCAGCAGTCCACCGGGACAGGGACATGGCTACACCTTC	CASSPPGQGHGYTF
TRBV4-1	TRBJ2-3	many	NA	TGCGCCAGCAGCCTTGGGGCAGCTAGCACAGATACGCAGTATTTT	CASSLGAASTDTQYF
TRBV5-1	TRBJ2-6	NA	TRBD1	TGCGCCAGCAAGGAACAGGGGGCCTCTGGGGCCAACGTCCTGACTTTC	CASKEQGASGANVLTF
TRBV30	TRBJ2-7	many	TRBD1	TGTGCCTGGAGTGTATGGGTCAGGGGGACCTACGAGCAGTACTTC	CAWSVWVRGTYEQYF
TRBV5-6	TRBJ1-1	few	NA	TGTGCCAGCAGCTTGGGCGGGTCCCCTGAAGCTTTCTTT	CASSLGGSPEAFF
TRBV5-5	TRBJ1-4	many	NA	TGTGCCAGCAGCTTTAGGTCGTGGGAAAAACTGTTTTTT	CASSFRSWEKLFF
TRBV30	TRBJ2-3	NA	TRBD2	TGTGCCTGGAGAATGGGACTAGCCGTCACAGATACGCAGTATTTT	CAWRMGLAVTDTQYF
TRBV11-2	TRBJ2-2	NA	TRBD2	TGTGCCAGCAGCTTAGAGGGACTAGCGGGACCCGGCGGGGAGCTGTTTTTT	CASSLEGLAGPGGELFF
TRBV25-1	TRBJ1-5	many	NA	TGTGCCAGCAGAGGGCTACCAAATCAGCCCCAGCATTTT	CASRGLPNQPQHF
TRBV20-1	TRBJ2-7	NA	NA	TGCAGTGCTAGGGGATACAGCCTCGAGCAGTACTTC	CSARGYSLEQYF
TRBV7-9	TRBJ1-5	many	NA	TGTGCCAGCAGCTTAGCCCAGGGACCTAATCAGCCCCAGCATTTT	CASSLAQGPNQPQHF
TRBV19	TRBJ2-5	many	NA	TGTGCCAGTAGTACCCGGAAGGGGTCCGTAGAGACCCAGTACTTC	CASSTRKGSVETQYF
TRBV11-2	TRBJ2-4	many	NA	TGTGCCAGCAGCTCAAGAGACAGGAGCCTCCTAGCCAAAAACATTCAGTACTTC	CASSSRDRSLLAKNIQYF
TRBV20-1	TRBJ2-3	many	TRBD2	TGCAGTGCTAGAAGCGGGAGGGCCTCAGATACGCAGTATTTT	CSARSGRASDTQYF
TRBV2	TRBJ1-5	many	NA	TGTGCCAGCAGTGATTGGGGGCTGAGCAATCAGCCCCAGCATTTT	CASSDWGLSNQPQHF
TRBV12-3/TRBV12-4	TRBJ2-2	many	TRBD2	TGTGCCAGCAGTTTTGAACTAGCGGGGCGCACCGGGGAGCTGTTTTTT	CASSFELAGRTGELFF
TRBV12-3/TRBV12-4	TRBJ1-2	NA	TRBD1	TGTGCCATTAACTACCCGACCGGGACAGGGGTTGTCTATGGCTACACCTTC	CAINYPTGTGVVYGYTF
TRBV2	TRBJ2-7	medium-sized	NA	TGTGCCAGCAGTGACAGGTTACCCTACGAGCAGTACTTC	CASSDRLPYEQYF
TRBV6-1	TRBJ2-7	NA	TRBD1	TGTGCCAGCAGTATCGAGCGGGACAGGGGGTCGTACGAGCAGTACTTC	CASSIERDRGSYEQYF
TRBV24-1	TRBJ2-3	NA	TRBD2	TGTGCCATTGACCTTCGACTAGCGGGAGGAATTCGGGGGCAGTATTTT	CAIDLRLAGGIRGQYF
TRBV6-9	TRBJ1-1	many	NA	TGTGCCAGCAGTTACAGGGACTACGGCACTGAAGCTTTCTTT	CASSYRDYGTEAFF
TRBV11-2	TRBJ2-7	NA	TRBD2	TGTGCCAGCAGCTTAGGGTCTGGGACTAGCCTTGTCGACTACGAGCAGTACTTC	CASSLGSGTSLVDYEQYF
TRBV27	TRBJ1-2	NA	NA	TGCGCCAGCATGGGACCAGCTAACTATGTCTACACCTTC	CASMGPANYVYTF
TRBV5-6	TRBJ1-1	NA	NA	TGTGCCAGCAGCCACCAGGGATACACTGAAGCTTTCTTT	CASSHQGYTEAFF
TRBV19	TRBJ2-6	many	NA	TGTGCCAGTAGTATATCGGGTCCAGGGGCCAACGTCCTGACTTTC	CASSISGPGANVLTF
TRBV13	TRBJ1-2	many	NA	TGTGCCAGCAGCTTCCGATCGTCTAACTATGGCTACACCTTC	CASSFRSSNYGYTF
TRBV7-9	TRBJ2-7	NA	NA	TGTGCCAGCTCCCCGGCCCTCCACTACGAGCAGTACTTC	CASSPALHYEQYF
TRBV7-6	TRBJ2-5	NA	TRBD2	TGTGCCAGCAGCTTCCTCTGGACCAGCGGGGGGTGGGAGACCCAGTACTTC	CASSFLWTSGGWETQYF
TRBV27	TRBJ2-6	many	TRBD1	TGTGCCAGCAGTCGGACAGGGGCGACCTCTGGGGCCAACGTCCTGACTTTC	CASSRTGATSGANVLTF
TRBV28	TRBJ1-5	many	NA	TGTGCCAGCAGTCTAGACAGTGATGGCAATCAGCCCCAGCATTTT	CASSLDSDGNQPQHF
TRBV6-1	TRBJ2-7	NA	NA	TGTGCCAGCAGTCTTTTAAACGAGCAGTACTTC	CASSLLNEQYF
TRBV12-3/TRBV12-4	TRBJ1-5	many	TRBD1	TGTGCCAGCAAGGACTCTGCAACAGGGGGCATCGGCAATCAGCCCCAGCATTTT	CASKDSATGGIGNQPQHF
TRBV15	TRBJ2-5	many	TRBD2	TGTGCCACCAGCAGAGTCGGGACTAGCGGGAGCCCACAGACCCAGTACTTC	CATSRVGTSGSPQTQYF
TRBV2	TRBJ1-4	many	NA	TGTGCCAGCAGTGACAGGGCCACAGGCCTTAATGAAAAACTGTTTTTT	CASSDRATGLNEKLFF
TRBV30	TRBJ1-1	many	TRBD1	TGTGCCTGGGGGGGGGACAGTTTGAACACTGAAGCTTTCTTT	CAWGGDSLNTEAFF
TRBV19	TRBJ2-2	NA	TRBD2	TGTGCCAGTAAGTCCCAGCGGGAGATGGCCCGGGAGCTGTTTTTT	CASKSQREMARELFF
TRBV3-1	TRBJ2-1	many	NA	TGTGCCAGCAGCCAATCACCACTATTCCGGGGTAACAATGAGCAGTTCTTC	CASSQSPLFRGNNEQFF
TRBV27	TRBJ2-1	NA	NA	TGTGAATCACTCCCCCCCGGGAGGGGGCGTGAGCAGTTCTTC	CESLPPGRGREQFF
TRBV6-2/TRBV6-3	TRBJ2-2	NA	TRBD1	TGTGCCAGCAGTTACTCCGGGACAGTGAAGGTCGGGGAGCTGTTTTTT	CASSYSGTVKVGELFF
TRBV5-1	TRBJ2-3	many	NA	TGCGCCAGCAGCTCACAGACTACGACAGATACGCAGTATTTT	CASSSQTTTDTQYF